Following are 12 T cell receptor beta chains from one sample sequenced in a study of blood T cell repertoires in COVID-19. Repertoires were generated with immunoSEQ multiplex PCR, while TCRdb's copy carries only in-frame clones and drops some. The sample has some 55,000 clones; about 89% are singletons. Sequencing used peripheral blood. The source is a man aged 60-69 years with acute or convalescent COVID-19.

Regarding this clone: Other DNA sequences of this sample code for an identical CDR3. This chain links TRBV4-3 with TRBJ2-7, with TRBD1 identical over 8 bases. V shed 0 bases, J shed 4 bases, and the junction held 2 bases outside the gene matches. Per the germline V gene, CDR1 is LGHNA and CDR2 is YSLEER. The CDR3 contains 14 residues. The CDR3 nucleotides read TGCGCCAGCAGCCAAGAAGGACAGGGTTACGAGCAGTACTTC. Translated, it gives CASSQEGQGYEQYF.

The V call is TRBV5-4, the J call TRBJ2-7; weak D call: TRBD1 (6 bases). The CDR3 spans 15 residues. Germline CDR1 is SGHNT and CDR2 is YYREEE (reference sequence). With 4 bases removed from V and 3 bases from J, the gap between germline ends came to 17 bases. Here the CDR3 DNA reads TGTGCCAGCAGCCGGACCGCACAGGGTAGCTACGAGCAGTACTTC. This encodes CASSRTAQGSYEQYF. Looking up the rest from reference TRBV5-4 and TRBJ2-7 gives the full variable domain: ETGVTQSPTHLIKTRGQQVTLRCSSQSGHNTVSWYQQALGQGPQFIFQYYREEENGRGNFPPRFSGLQFPNYSSELNVNALELDDSALYLCASSRTAQGSYEQYFGPGTRLTVT.

The V call is TRBV19, the J call TRBJ2-1; TRBD2 matches at 11 bases. The CDR3 loop spans 23 amino acids. CDR1 LNHDA and CDR2 SQIVND come from the germline V gene (reference sequence). Trimming removed 5 bases from V and 4 bases from J; junction bases left unmatched: 28. CDR3 nucleotide sequence: TGTGCCAGTAGTTGGCCCCTCCAGCGGTCTAGCGGGGGGTTCCCGAGAAGATACAATGAGCAGTTCTTC. As protein: CASSWPLQRSSGGFPRRYNEQFF.

This clone has just a few counts. The V call is TRBV30, the J call TRBJ1-2; the D gene is possibly TRBD1 (5 bases). Looked up from germline, CDR1 is GTSNPN and CDR2 is SVGIG (reference sequence). This CDR3 comprises 11 residues. The CDR3 coding sequence is TGTGCTAAGGAGGCCCGGGGGGGCTACACCTTC. Encoded protein: CAKEARGGYTF.

This chain joins TRBV6-2 or TRBV6-3 and TRBJ2-2; tentatively, D is TRBD1 (6 bases). The CDR3 contains 16 residues. V shed 2 bases and J shed 1 base, with 11 bases lying between them. Germline V gene sequence: CDR1 MNHEY, CDR2 SVGEGT. For the CDR3, the DNA is TGTGCCAGCAGTTACGCATTGACAGGGAACACCGGGGAGCTGTTTTTT. Translated, it gives CASSYALTGNTGELFF.

The chain is built from TRBV19 and TRBJ1-1, with 9 bases identical to TRBD1. The ends lost 3 bases at V and 2 bases at J; junction bases unmatched: 7. In germline, CDR1 is LNHDA, CDR2 SQIVND (reference sequence). The CDR3 consists of 16 residues. CDR3 nucleotides: TGTGCCAGTAGTATGGGCACAGGGGGCCTAAACACTGAAGCTTTCTTT. It translates to CASSMGTGGLNTEAFF. Filled out from reference TRBV19 and TRBJ1-1, the complete variable domain reads DGGITQSPKYLFRKEGQNVTLSCEQNLNHDAMYWYRQDPGQGLRLIYYSQIVNDFQKGDIAEGYSVSREKKESFPLTVTSAQKNPTAFYLCASSMGTGGLNTEAFFGQGTRLTVV.

The chain couples TRBV27 to TRBJ1-1; 8 bases line up with TRBD1. Germline trimming cut 0 bases from V and 9 bases from J; bases unmatched to any gene: 9. Germline assignment: CDR1 MNHEY and CDR2 SMNVEV (reference sequence). This CDR3 region has 15 residues. The CDR3 region is CASSLSAGGWSQAFF. The CDR3 coding sequence is TGTGCCAGCAGTTTATCGGCAGGGGGCTGGAGTCAAGCTTTCTTT.

The rearrangement uses TRBV10-3 and TRBJ2-6; D gene ambiguous. Trimming removed 3 bases at V and 0 bases at J, with 9 bases between. Germline V gene data show CDR1 as ENHRY and CDR2 as SYGVKD. This CDR3 comprises 16 residues. Written as DNA, the CDR3 is TGTGCCATCAGTGAACAACCCGACTCTGGGGCCAACGTCCTGACTTTC. Protein product: CAISEQPDSGANVLTF.

The chain uses TRBV2 and TRBJ2-1, with 12 bases fitting TRBD2. Trimming removed 5 bases from V and 8 bases from J; junction bases left unmatched: 13. Germline lookup yields CDR1 SNHLY and CDR2 FYNNEI. CDR3 length: 17 residues. The CDR3 DNA is TGTGCCAGCAGTTTTCCACCTAGCGGGGGGGCCATATATGAGCAGTTCTTC. This codes for CASSFPPSGGAIYEQFF.

This rearrangement joins TRBV24-1 to TRBJ2-1; 13 nucleotides line up with TRBD2. Per germline, CDR1 KGHDR and CDR2 SFDVKD. The trim removed 2 bases at V and 8 bases at J, leaving 5 bases unmatched. This CDR3 spans 16 amino acids. The CDR3 loop is CATSDWTSGGLDEQFF. The CDR3 DNA sequence: TGTGCCACCAGTGATTGGACTAGCGGGGGTTTGGATGAGCAGTTCTTC.

The chain is built from TRBV9 and TRBJ2-3; D might be TRBD2 (5 bases). CDR1 and CDR2 (germline): SGDLS, YYNGEE. The CDR3 length is 15 residues. V dropped 0 bases and J dropped 1 base, with 9 bases sitting between them. CDR3 residues: CASSVDSARTDTQYF. The CDR3 nucleotides read TGTGCCAGCAGCGTAGATAGCGCACGCACAGATACGCAGTATTTT.

The chain combines TRBV7-2 with TRBJ2-3; D not resolved. This CDR3 is 15 amino acids long. V shed 3 bases and J shed 4 bases, with 14 bases lying between them. Per germline, CDR1 SGHTA and CDR2 FQGNSA. CDR3 in amino acids: CASSFGTLRADTQYF. In nucleotides, the CDR3 is TGTGCCAGCAGCTTTGGTACGCTGAGAGCAGATACGCAGTATTTT.